The TCR beta chain under discussion was sequenced for a study of blood T cells in healthy people across ages. Study-wide findings and caveats: Versus aged donors, long-lived donors had higher diversity and more naive CD4+ cells.

A second PCR, run for about 7 to 11 cycles, used a sample-barcoded 5' primer plus a J-beta primer mix. TCRdb processed the 5' RACE reads anew with MiXCR; each CDR3 protein has one entry. The data contain over 950,000 distinct CDR3 sequences, approximately 38% of them singletons. For this clonotype: Its cognate antigen is unknown. The conserved phenylalanine or tryptophan normally closing the CDR3 is absent here, so this likely arose from a read error.

There are 14 residues in the CDR3. With 4 bases removed from V and 4 bases from J, the gap between germline ends came to 11 bases. Germline-derived CDR1 and CDR2 are SNHLY and FYNNEI. The sample taken for sequencing was blood. The V call is TRBV2, the J call TRBJ1-5, with D possibly matching TRBD1 (5 bases). The receptor comes from a man between 18 and 29 years old in good health. The CDR3 DNA sequence: TGTGCCAGCAGTGTGGGCAGGGTAAATCAGCCCCAGCATTCT. Translation gives CASSVGRVNQPQHS.